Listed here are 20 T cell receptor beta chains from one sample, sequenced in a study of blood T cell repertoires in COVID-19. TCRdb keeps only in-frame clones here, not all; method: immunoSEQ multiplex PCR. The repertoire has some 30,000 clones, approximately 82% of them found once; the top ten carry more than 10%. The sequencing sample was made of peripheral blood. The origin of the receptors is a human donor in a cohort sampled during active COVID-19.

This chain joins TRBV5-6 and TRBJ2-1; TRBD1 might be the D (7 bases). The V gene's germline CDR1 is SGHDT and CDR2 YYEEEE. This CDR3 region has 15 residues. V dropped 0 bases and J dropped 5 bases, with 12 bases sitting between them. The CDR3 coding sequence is TGTGCCAGCAGCTTGGATGCAGGGGGGCACAATGAGCAGTTCTTC. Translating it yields CASSLDAGGHNEQFF.

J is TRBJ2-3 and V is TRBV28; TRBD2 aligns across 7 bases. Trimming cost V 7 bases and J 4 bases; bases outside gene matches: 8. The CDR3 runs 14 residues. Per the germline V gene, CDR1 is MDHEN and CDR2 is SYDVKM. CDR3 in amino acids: CASTRGGVADTQYF. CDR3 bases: TGTGCCAGCACCCGGGGAGGGGTGGCAGATACGCAGTATTTT. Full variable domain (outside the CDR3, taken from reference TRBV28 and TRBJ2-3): DVKVTQSSRYLVKRTGEKVFLECVQDMDHENMFWYRQDPGLGLRLIYFSYDVKMKEKGDIPEGYSVSREKKERFSLILESASTNQTSMYLCASTRGGVADTQYFGPGTRLTVL.

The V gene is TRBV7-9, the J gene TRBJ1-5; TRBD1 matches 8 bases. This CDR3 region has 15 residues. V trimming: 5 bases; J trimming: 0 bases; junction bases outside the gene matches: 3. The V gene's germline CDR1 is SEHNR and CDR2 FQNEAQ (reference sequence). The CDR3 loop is CASSPGQDSNQPQHF. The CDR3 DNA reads TGTGCCAGCAGCCCGGGACAGGATAGCAATCAGCCCCAGCATTTT.

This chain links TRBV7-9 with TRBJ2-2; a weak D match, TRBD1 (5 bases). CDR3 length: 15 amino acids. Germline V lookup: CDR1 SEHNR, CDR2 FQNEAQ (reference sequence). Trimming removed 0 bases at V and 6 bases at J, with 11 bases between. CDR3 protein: CASSLAKGFPGELFF. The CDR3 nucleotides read TGTGCCAGCAGCTTAGCGAAGGGGTTCCCCGGGGAGCTGTTTTTT.

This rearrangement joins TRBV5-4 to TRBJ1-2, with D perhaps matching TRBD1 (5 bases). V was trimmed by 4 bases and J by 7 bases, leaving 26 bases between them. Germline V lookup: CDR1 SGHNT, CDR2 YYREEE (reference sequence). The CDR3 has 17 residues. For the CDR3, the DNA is TGTGCCAGCAGCCGGGGGGGTACAGCGGTACGGGGCAGTGGCTACACCTTC. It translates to CASSRGGTAVRGSGYTF. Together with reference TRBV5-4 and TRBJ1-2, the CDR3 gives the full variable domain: ETGVTQSPTHLIKTRGQQVTLRCSSQSGHNTVSWYQQALGQGPQFIFQYYREEENGRGNFPPRFSGLQFPNYSSELNVNALELDDSALYLCASSRGGTAVRGSGYTFGSGTRLTVV.

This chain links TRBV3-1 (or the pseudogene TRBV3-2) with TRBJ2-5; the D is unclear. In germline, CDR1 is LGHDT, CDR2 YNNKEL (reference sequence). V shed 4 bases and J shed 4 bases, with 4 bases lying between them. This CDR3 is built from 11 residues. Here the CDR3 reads CASSLLETQYF. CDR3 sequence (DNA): TGTGCCAGCAGCCTCCTAGAGACCCAGTACTTC.

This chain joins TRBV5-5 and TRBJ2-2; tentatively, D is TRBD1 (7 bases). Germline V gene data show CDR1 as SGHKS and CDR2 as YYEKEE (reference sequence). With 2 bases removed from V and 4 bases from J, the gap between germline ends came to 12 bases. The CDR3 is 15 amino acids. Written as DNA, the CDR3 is TGTGCCAGCAGCTTTCCAGGGGGGAGCACCGGGGAGCTGTTTTTT. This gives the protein CASSFPGGSTGELFF. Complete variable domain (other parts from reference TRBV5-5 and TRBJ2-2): DAGVTQSPTHLIKTRGQQVTLRCSPISGHKSVSWYQQVLGQGPQFIFQYYEKEERGRGNFPDRFSARQFPNYSSELNVNALLLGDSALYLCASSFPGGSTGELFFGEGSRLTVL.

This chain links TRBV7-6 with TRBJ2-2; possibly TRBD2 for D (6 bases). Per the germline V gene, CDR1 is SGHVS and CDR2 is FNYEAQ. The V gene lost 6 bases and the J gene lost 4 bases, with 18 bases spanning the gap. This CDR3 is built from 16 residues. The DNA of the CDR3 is TGTGCCAGCAGGGGAGCGGTGGGGGGTGCCACCGGGGAGCTGTTTTTT. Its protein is CASRGAVGGATGELFF.

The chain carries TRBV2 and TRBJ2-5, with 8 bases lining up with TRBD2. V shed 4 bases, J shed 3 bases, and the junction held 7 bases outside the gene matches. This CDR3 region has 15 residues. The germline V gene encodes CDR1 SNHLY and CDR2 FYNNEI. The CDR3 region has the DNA TGTGCCAGCAGTGGGTTGGAACTAGCGGAAGAGACCCAGTACTTC. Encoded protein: CASSGLELAEETQYF.

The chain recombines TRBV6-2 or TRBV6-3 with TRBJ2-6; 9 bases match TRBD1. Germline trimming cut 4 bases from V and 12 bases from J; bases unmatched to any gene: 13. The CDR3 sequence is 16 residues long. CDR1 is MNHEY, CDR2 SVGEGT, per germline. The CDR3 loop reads CASSSSGGQGFFVLTF. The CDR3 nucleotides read TGTGCCAGCAGTTCGAGTGGAGGACAGGGGTTTTTCGTCCTGACTTTC.

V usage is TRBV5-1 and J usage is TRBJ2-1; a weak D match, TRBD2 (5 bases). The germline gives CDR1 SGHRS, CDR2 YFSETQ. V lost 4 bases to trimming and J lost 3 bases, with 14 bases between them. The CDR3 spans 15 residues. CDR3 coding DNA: TGCGCCAGCAGCGAAACCGGGGTCCTCTACAATGAGCAGTTCTTC. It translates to CASSETGVLYNEQFF.

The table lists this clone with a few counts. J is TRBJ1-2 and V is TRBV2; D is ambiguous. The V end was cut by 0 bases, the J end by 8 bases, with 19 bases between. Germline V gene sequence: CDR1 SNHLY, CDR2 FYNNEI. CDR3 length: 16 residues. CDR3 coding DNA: TGTGCCAGCAGTGAAGCGCGGTTCGGCCTCGGGGTAGGCTACACCTTC. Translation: CASSEARFGLGVGYTF.

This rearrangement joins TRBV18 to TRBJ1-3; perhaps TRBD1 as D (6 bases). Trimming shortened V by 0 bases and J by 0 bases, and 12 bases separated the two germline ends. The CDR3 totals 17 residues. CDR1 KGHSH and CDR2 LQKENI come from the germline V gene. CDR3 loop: CASSPPARGVSGNTIYF. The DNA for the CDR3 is TGTGCCAGCTCACCACCGGCCAGGGGTGTCTCTGGAAACACCATATATTTT.

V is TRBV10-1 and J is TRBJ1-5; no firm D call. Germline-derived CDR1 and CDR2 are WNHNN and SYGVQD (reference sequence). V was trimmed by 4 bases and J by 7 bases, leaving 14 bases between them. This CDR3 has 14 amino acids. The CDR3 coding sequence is TGCGCCAGCAGTGCGGAGGGAAGAGGGCAGCCCCAGCATTTT. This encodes CASSAEGRGQPQHF.

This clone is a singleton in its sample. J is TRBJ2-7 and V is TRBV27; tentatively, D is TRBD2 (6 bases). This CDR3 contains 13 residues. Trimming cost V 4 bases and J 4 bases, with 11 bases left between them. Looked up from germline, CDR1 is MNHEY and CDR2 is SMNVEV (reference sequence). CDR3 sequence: CASSSGTGYEQYF. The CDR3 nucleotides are TGTGCCAGCAGTTCCGGGACTGGATACGAGCAGTACTTC.

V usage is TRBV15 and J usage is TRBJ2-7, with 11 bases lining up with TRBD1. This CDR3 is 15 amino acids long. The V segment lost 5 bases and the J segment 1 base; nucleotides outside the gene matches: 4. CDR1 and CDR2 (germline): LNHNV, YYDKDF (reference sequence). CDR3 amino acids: CATSPDRGPSYEQYF. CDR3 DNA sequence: TGTGCCACCAGCCCGGACAGGGGGCCTTCCTACGAGCAGTACTTC.

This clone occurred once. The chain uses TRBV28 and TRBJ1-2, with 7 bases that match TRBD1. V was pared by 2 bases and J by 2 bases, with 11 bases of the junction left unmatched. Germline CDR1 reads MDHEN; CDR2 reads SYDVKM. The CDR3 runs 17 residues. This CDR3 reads CASSLVVFSRGNYGYTF. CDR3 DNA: TGTGCCAGCAGTTTAGTTGTTTTTAGCAGGGGGAACTATGGCTACACCTTC.

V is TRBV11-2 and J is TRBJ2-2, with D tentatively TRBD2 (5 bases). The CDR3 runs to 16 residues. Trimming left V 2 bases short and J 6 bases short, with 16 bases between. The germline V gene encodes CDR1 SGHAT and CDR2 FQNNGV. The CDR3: CASSLMVSSRAGELFF. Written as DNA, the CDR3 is TGTGCCAGCAGCTTAATGGTGTCTAGCCGGGCCGGGGAGCTGTTTTTT.

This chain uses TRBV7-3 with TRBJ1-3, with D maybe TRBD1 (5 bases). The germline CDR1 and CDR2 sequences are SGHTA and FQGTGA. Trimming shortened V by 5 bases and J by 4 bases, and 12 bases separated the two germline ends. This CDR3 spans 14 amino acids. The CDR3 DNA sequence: TGTGCCAGCAGCGTCTCAGGGCTCGGAAACACCATATATTTT. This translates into CASSVSGLGNTIYF.

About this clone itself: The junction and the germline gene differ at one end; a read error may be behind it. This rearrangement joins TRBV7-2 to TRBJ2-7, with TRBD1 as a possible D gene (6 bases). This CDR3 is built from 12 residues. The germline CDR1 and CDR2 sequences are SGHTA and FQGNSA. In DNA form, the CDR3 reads TGTGCCAGCAGCCTTGGGGGCTTGGAAAGGGACTTC. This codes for CASSLGGLERDF.